This T cell receptor beta chain emerged from a study of identical twins. TCRdb re-called the 5' RACE reads through MiXCR, storing one row per CDR3 protein. The data contain some 730,000 distinct CDR3 sequences, 15% to 20% of them singletons. V was pared by 1 base and J by 6 bases, with 9 bases between. Germline loops: CDR1 SGHTA, CDR2 FQGNSA. This CDR3 region has 13 residues. This clonotype was observed a handful of times. This sample was also put to use in a study of T cells expressing NK-cell markers.

This sequence originates from a woman in her late teens or twenties in good health. This chain links TRBV7-2 with TRBJ1-1; perhaps TRBD1 as D (6 bases). What was sequenced was PBMCs. The CDR3 DNA follows: TGTGCCAGCAGCTTAGTGGGGGCGCCTGAAGCTTTCTTT. This encodes CASSLVGAPEAFF.